The clone carrying this TCR beta chain appeared a few times. Antigen unknown. TCRdb passed the reads through MiXCR, listing each CDR3 protein once. The sample carries about 190,000 distinct CDR3 sequences, 8% to 10% recorded once. The sample comes from a study of T cell repertoires in cytomegalovirus infection. The overall study: CMV infection together with matching HLA type was indicated by public TCR beta signatures. Study-wide points: The ex vivo response showed dominance by HLA-C-restricted CMV-specific TCR beta clonotypes. Carriage of CMV together with the relevant HLA was identifiable through cumulative public TCR beta family frequency.

The ends were cut back, 2 bases at V and 10 bases at J, with 26 bases in the middle. Germline-derived CDR1 and CDR2 are MNHEY and SVGEGT. The CDR3 consists of 17 residues. The sequence derives from a human donor in good health (CMV status not recorded). Some clones in this sample may be carry-over from other donors' samples. This chain uses TRBV6-2 or TRBV6-3 with TRBJ1-1, with a possible D match to TRBD1 (5 bases). The sequencing input was PBMCs. The CDR3 sequence: CASSYNMGLGKDRGAFF. The CDR3 region has the DNA TGTGCCAGCAGTTACAATATGGGACTTGGGAAGGATCGAGGAGCTTTCTTT.